This T cell receptor beta chain was profiled in a study of T cell responses to AZD1222 COVID-19 vaccine. Turning to the study itself: Second doses that came at about 4 or about 12 weeks were put together.

Data came from immunoSEQ multiplex PCR; TCRdb stores just in-frame clones and leaves some out. The table includes more than 110,000 clones, around 90% detected once. Trimming removed 2 bases at V and 3 bases at J, with 4 bases between. The CDR3 spans 12 residues. Germline V lookup: CDR1 SEHNR, CDR2 FQNEAQ (reference sequence). Study results and limitations: A rise in Spike-specific TCR breadth and depth followed two AZD1222 doses. A mostly white British donor set with more females was recruited, and clonal diversity was possibly underestimated.

Turning to this clone: Antigen unknown.

Sample: peripheral blood, taken on day 0 of AZD1222 vaccination. J is TRBJ1-1 and V is TRBV7-9, with D unresolved. This receptor was taken from an adult in good health. CDR3 in amino acids: CASSLSYTEAFF. In DNA form, the CDR3 reads TGTGCCAGCAGCTTAAGCTACACTGAAGCTTTCTTT.